A selection of T cell receptor beta chains follows, all from one sample in a study of blood T cell repertoires in COVID-19. The data were produced by immunoSEQ multiplex PCR, yet TCRdb's version contains in-frame clones alone and is incomplete. Counted here are approximately 25,000 clones, roughly 89% occurring once; the ten biggest clones make up 10% to 15%. Sequencing was performed on peripheral blood. Receptors originate from a woman of 80 years or more with active or convalescent COVID-19. Both conserved end residues are part of each CDR3. A D gene is named only where the DNA matches it firmly. Clone size is given for some rows only: seen once, a few or many times, or a class if the clone is expanded.

clone size | J gene | V gene | D gene | CDR3 length | CDR3 DNA | CDR3 protein
few | TRBJ2-1 | TRBV3-1/TRBV3-2 | NA | 16 | TGTGCCAGCAGCCAAGGATCGCGGGGACCGTACAATGAGCAGTTCTTC | CASSQGSRGPYNEQFF
NA | TRBJ2-7 | TRBV5-1 | NA | 15 | TGCGCCAGCAGCTTAACAGTTCTGAGCTCCTACGAGCAGTACTTC | CASSLTVLSSYEQYF
NA | TRBJ2-1 | TRBV7-7 | TRBD2 | 17 | TGTGCTAGCAGCTCTACTGTAACGACTAGCGGGGGCAATGAGCAGTTCTTC | CASSSTVTTSGGNEQFF
NA | TRBJ2-7 | TRBV9 | TRBD2 | 13 | TGTGCCAGCAGCGTACAGGGAGGGTACGAGCAGTACTTC | CASSVQGGYEQYF
NA | TRBJ1-1 | TRBV5-4 | NA | 13 | TGTGCCAGCAGCCGGAGGGAGAACACTGAAGCTTTCTTT | CASSRRENTEAFF
NA | TRBJ2-7 | TRBV5-4 | TRBD2 | 17 | TGTGCCAGCAGCCCCCCGCTGGCTAGCGGGAGGGCCAACGAGCAGTACTTC | CASSPPLASGRANEQYF
NA | TRBJ1-2 | TRBV6-6 | NA | 14 | TGTGCCAGCAGTTACTCACAGAAGTTCTATGGCTACACCTTC | CASSYSQKFYGYTF
NA | TRBJ1-2 | TRBV27 | NA | 13 | TGTGCCAGCAGTTTATCGCGGCACTATGGCTACACCTTC | CASSLSRHYGYTF
once | TRBJ2-3 | TRBV6-1 | TRBD1 | 15 | TGTGCCAGCAGTGAACCAGGACAGGGGGCAGATACGCAGTATTTT | CASSEPGQGADTQYF
NA | TRBJ1-3 | TRBV6-5 | NA | 14 | TGTGCCAGCAGTTACTCAGGGGTTAGAAACACCATATATTTT | CASSYSGVRNTIYF
NA | TRBJ1-1 | TRBV2 | NA | 16 | TGTGCCAGCAGTGAAGCGCTTTGGGGGCAGGGCACTGAAGCTTTCTTT | CASSEALWGQGTEAFF
NA | TRBJ1-1 | TRBV5-4 | NA | 16 | TGTGCCAGCAGCTTGGCGGACGGTTCTAGGGGGACTGAAGCTTTCTTT | CASSLADGSRGTEAFF
NA | TRBJ1-6 | TRBV6-2/TRBV6-3 | NA | 16 | TGTGCCAGCAGCCTTGGACACTCGAGCTATAATTCACCCCTCCACTTT | CASSLGHSSYNSPLHF
NA | TRBJ2-7 | TRBV9 | TRBD1 | 15 | TGTGCCAGCAGCGTAGCAGGGGGCGACTCCTACGAGCAGTACTTC | CASSVAGGDSYEQYF
NA | TRBJ2-2 | TRBV27 | NA | 14 | TGTGCCAGCAGTTTCAGGGTGGAGTACGGGGAGCTGTTTTTT | CASSFRVEYGELFF
NA | TRBJ1-6 | TRBV7-3 | NA | 13 | TGTGCCAGCAGCCCCCCTCGTAATTCACCCCTCCACTTT | CASSPPRNSPLHF
NA | TRBJ2-1 | TRBV11-3 | NA | 17 | TGTGCCAGCAGCTTACGGGCAGGGTTGTATAAGGACAATGAGCAGTTCTTC | CASSLRAGLYKDNEQFF
NA | TRBJ1-1 | TRBV20-1 | NA | 15 | TGCAGTGCTAGTTCTGGGGGCTTGGTAAACACTGAAGCTTTCTTT | CSASSGGLVNTEAFF
NA | TRBJ1-6 | TRBV7-2 | TRBD1 | 15 | TGTGCCAGCAGCCCTGACAGGGTTGGTAATTCACCCCTCCACTTT | CASSPDRVGNSPLHF
NA | TRBJ2-7 | TRBV5-1 | NA | 13 | TGCGCCAGCACGAAGGGGAACTCCTACGAGCAGTACTTC | CASTKGNSYEQYF
NA | TRBJ2-5 | TRBV6-1 | TRBD1 | 14 | TGTGCCAGCGCGGCAGGGGGCGAGGAAGAGACCCAGTACTTC | CASAAGGEEETQYF
NA | TRBJ2-7 | TRBV7-9 | TRBD2 | 17 | TGTGCCAGCACCCCCGAGGGGCTAGCGGGAGCTAGACGAGAGCAGTACTTC | CASTPEGLAGARREQYF
few | TRBJ1-2 | TRBV4-2 | NA | 14 | TGTGCCAGCAGCCAAGACGAAGGAGCATACGGCTACACCTTC | CASSQDEGAYGYTF
NA | TRBJ1-5 | TRBV9 | TRBD1 | 16 | TGTGCCAGCAGCCGGTTTGCAGGGGGTTTGGATCAGCCCCAGCATTTT | CASSRFAGGLDQPQHF
NA | TRBJ1-2 | TRBV3-1/TRBV3-2 | TRBD1 | 16 | TGTGCCAGCAGCCCGAGACAGGGGATCTGGGAGAATGGCTACACCTTC | CASSPRQGIWENGYTF
NA | TRBJ1-4 | TRBV28 | NA | 16 | TGTGCCAGCAGTTTCGCAGGGGCCCCAACTAATGAAAAACTGTTTTTT | CASSFAGAPTNEKLFF
few | TRBJ2-2 | TRBV4-1 | TRBD1 | 15 | TGCGCCAGCAGCCACGGGACAGAGAACACCGGGGAGCTGTTTTTT | CASSHGTENTGELFF
NA | TRBJ2-3 | TRBV7-9 | NA | 17 | TGTGCCAGCAGCTTAGGCGGGGGCGGACTTAGCACAGATACGCAGTATTTT | CASSLGGGGLSTDTQYF
NA | TRBJ2-3 | TRBV9 | TRBD2 | 18 | TGTGCCAGCAGCGCCACTAGCGGGAGGGCCTTTGGCACAGATACGCAGTATTTT | CASSATSGRAFGTDTQYF